These 5 T cell receptor beta chains share one sample of origin, sequenced in a study of blood T cell repertoires in COVID-19. Method: immunoSEQ multiplex PCR; TCRdb's copy keeps in-frame clones and lacks some. This sample yields about 260,000 clones, of which around 84% are seen a single time; approximately 4% belongs to the top ten. Material: peripheral blood. Every receptor here comes from a man aged 60 to 75 with acute or convalescent COVID-19.

This rearrangement joins TRBV27 to TRBJ1-1; D is ambiguous. The V end was cut by 4 bases, the J end by 6 bases, with 9 bases between. CDR1 is MNHEY and CDR2 is SMNVEV in the germline V gene (reference sequence). The CDR3 covers 12 residues. CDR3 in amino acids: CASSSTYAEAFF. The CDR3 DNA sequence: TGTGCCAGCAGTTCTACTTACGCTGAAGCTTTCTTT.

The CDR3 reads CASSNNRDTEAFF. CDR3 sequence (DNA): TGTGCCAGTAGTAACAACCGGGACACTGAAGCTTTCTTT. This sequence joins TRBV19 and TRBJ1-1, with D hard to call. Germline V lookup: CDR1 LNHDA, CDR2 SQIVND (reference sequence). Trimming removed 4 bases from V and 3 bases from J, with 9 bases in between. This CDR3 is built from 13 residues.

This clone has just one count. The chain couples TRBV9 to TRBJ2-1; TRBD2 might be the D (6 bases). This CDR3 has 16 residues. In germline, CDR1 is SGDLS, CDR2 YYNGEE. V was shortened by 4 bases and J by 0 bases, with 14 bases between the two germline ends. The CDR3, as DNA: TGTGCCAGCAGCCCCGGGGGTGGGGGCTCCTACAATGAGCAGTTCTTC. Its translation: CASSPGGGGSYNEQFF.

The chain couples TRBV18 to TRBJ2-3, with D unresolved. The CDR3 totals 14 residues. Germline lookup yields CDR1 KGHSH and CDR2 LQKENI. Deletions cut 5 bases from V and 2 bases from J, with 11 bases between. The CDR3 DNA sequence: TGTGCCAGCTCATCCCAAGAGGACACAGATACGCAGTATTTT. Translating gives CASSSQEDTDTQYF.

This chain links TRBV6-5 with TRBJ2-7; 8 bases match TRBD1. J lost 2 bases, V lost 0 bases, and 3 bases had no gene match. Germline V gives CDR1 MNHEY, CDR2 SVGAGI. The CDR3 is 15 amino acids. CDR3 bases: TGTGCCAGCAGTTACTCCGACAGGGGTACCTACGAGCAGTACTTC. Encoded protein: CASSYSDRGTYEQYF.